Sequencing of this T cell receptor beta chain was carried out in a study of control samples from healthy donors and cancer patients. V shed 1 base, J shed 0 bases, and the junction held 2 bases outside the gene matches. The CDR3 runs to 15 residues. From germline, CDR1 is MDHEN and CDR2 SYDVKM. Data came from immunoSEQ multiplex PCR; TCRdb stores just in-frame clones and leaves some out. The data contain about 150,000 clones, roughly 90% of them seen just once; the ten biggest clones take up 0.68%. V is TRBV28 and J is TRBJ2-7; 8 bases line up with TRBD2. The material sequenced was blood. The source of this sequence is a woman aged 25-40 years in good health. The CDR3 DNA reads TGTGCCAGCAGTTTATACGGGAGGGGCTCCTACGAGCAGTACTTC. Translating gives CASSLYGRGSYEQYF.